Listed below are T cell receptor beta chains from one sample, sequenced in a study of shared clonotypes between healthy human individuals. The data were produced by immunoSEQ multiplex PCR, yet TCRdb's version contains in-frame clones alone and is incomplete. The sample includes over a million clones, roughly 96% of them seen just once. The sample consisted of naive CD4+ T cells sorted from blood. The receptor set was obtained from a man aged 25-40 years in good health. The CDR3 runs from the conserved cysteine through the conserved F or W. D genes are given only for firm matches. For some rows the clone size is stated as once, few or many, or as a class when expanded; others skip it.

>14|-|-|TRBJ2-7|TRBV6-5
CASSYSPPPYEQYF
TGTGCCAGCAGTTACTCTCCTCCCCCCTACGAGCAGTACTTC
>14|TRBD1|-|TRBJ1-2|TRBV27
CATSKQGQGYGYTF
TGTGCCACCAGCAAACAGGGGCAGGGCTATGGCTACACCTTC
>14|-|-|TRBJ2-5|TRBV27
CASRGPTYQETQYF
TGTGCCAGCCGAGGGCCCACCTACCAAGAGACCCAGTACTTC
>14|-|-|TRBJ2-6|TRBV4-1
CASSQVVRANVLTF
TGCGCCAGCAGCCAAGTGGTTCGGGCCAACGTCCTGACTTTC
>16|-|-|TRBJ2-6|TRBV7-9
CASSDLLGTGANVLTF
TGTGCCAGCAGCGACCTCCTCGGTACTGGGGCCAACGTCCTGACTTTC
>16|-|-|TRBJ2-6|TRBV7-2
CASSSRQALWANVLTF
TGTGCCAGCAGCTCCCGACAGGCCCTCTGGGCCAACGTCCTGACTTTC
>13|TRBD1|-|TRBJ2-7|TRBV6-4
CASRTGNTHEQYF
TGTGCCAGCAGGACAGGGAATACCCACGAGCAGTACTTC
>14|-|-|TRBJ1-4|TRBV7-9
CASSLFGREEKLFF
TGTGCCAGCAGCTTGTTTGGCAGGGAGGAAAAACTGTTTTTT
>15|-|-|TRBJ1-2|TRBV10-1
CASSPPSTSRRGYTF
TGCGCCAGCAGCCCCCCTTCGACATCACGGCGGGGCTACACCTTC
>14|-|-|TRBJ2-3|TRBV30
CAWGTSSSTDTQYF
TGTGCCTGGGGGACTTCTTCTAGCACAGATACGCAGTATTTT
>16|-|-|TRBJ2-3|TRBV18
CASSPDSRVSTDTQYF
TGTGCCAGCTCACCTGATTCCAGGGTTAGCACAGATACGCAGTATTTT
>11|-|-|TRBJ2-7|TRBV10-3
CAISGLSEQYF
TGTGCCATCAGTGGGCTATCGGAGCAGTACTTC
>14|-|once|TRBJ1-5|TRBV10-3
CAISELQINQPQHF
TGTGCCATCAGTGAGTTACAAATCAATCAGCCCCAGCATTTT
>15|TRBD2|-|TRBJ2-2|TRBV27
CASCGLAGDTGELFF
TGTGCCAGCTGCGGACTAGCGGGGGACACCGGGGAGCTGTTTTTT
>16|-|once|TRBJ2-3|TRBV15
CATSRSEGARADTQYF
TGTGCCACCAGCAGATCAGAAGGCGCCCGTGCAGATACGCAGTATTTT
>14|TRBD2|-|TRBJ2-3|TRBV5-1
CASSAGLSTDTQYF
TGCGCCAGCAGCGCGGGACTAAGCACAGATACGCAGTATTTT
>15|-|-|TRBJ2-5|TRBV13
CASSLGRSAWETQYF
TGTGCCAGCAGCTTAGGGAGGTCCGCTTGGGAGACCCAGTACTTC
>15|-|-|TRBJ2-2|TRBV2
CASGNARKNTGELFF
TGTGCCAGCGGGAATGCTAGGAAGAACACCGGGGAGCTGTTTTTT
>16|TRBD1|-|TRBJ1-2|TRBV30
CAWSVLFGGQGDGYTF
TGTGCCTGGAGTGTACTTTTTGGCGGACAGGGGGATGGCTACACCTTC
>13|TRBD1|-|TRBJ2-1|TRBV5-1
CASHTLPQGEQFF
TGCGCCAGCCACACCCTCCCACAGGGGGAGCAGTTCTTC
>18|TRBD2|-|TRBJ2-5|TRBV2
CASTALGTTRKNQETQYF
TGTGCCAGCACTGCGCTGGGGACTACACGGAAAAACCAAGAGACCCAGTACTTC
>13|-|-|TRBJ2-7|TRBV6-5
CASSPGRPYEQYF
TGTGCCAGCAGTCCAGGGAGACCCTACGAGCAGTACTTC
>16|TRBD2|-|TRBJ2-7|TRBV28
CASSIPRLAGIQEQYF
TGTGCCAGCAGTATCCCCCGACTAGCGGGAATTCAGGAGCAGTACTTC
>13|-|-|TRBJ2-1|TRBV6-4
CASSQTLYNEQFF
TGTGCCAGCAGTCAGACCCTTTACAATGAGCAGTTCTTC
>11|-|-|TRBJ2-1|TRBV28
CASSPQWEQFF
TGTGCCAGCAGTCCCCAGTGGGAGCAGTTCTTC
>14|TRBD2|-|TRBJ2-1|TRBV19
CASKREGSYNEQFF
TGTGCCAGTAAGCGGGAGGGCTCCTACAATGAGCAGTTCTTC
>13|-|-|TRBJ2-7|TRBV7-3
CASSPVGSYEQYF
TGTGCCAGCAGCCCCGTAGGCTCCTACGAGCAGTACTTC
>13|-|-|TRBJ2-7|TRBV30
CAWSVLKGGEQYF
TGTGCCTGGAGTGTACTTAAAGGGGGCGAGCAGTACTTC
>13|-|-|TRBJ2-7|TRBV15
CATSGNQGGEQYF
TGTGCCACCAGCGGAAACCAGGGTGGCGAGCAGTACTTC
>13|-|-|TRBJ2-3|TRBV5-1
CASSMKGTDTQYF
TGCGCCTCGAGCATGAAGGGGACAGATACGCAGTATTTT
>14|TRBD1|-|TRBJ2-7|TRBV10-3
CATSRDRASYEQYF
TGTGCCACCAGCCGGGACAGGGCTTCCTACGAGCAGTACTTC
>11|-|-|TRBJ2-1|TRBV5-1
CASSLQSEQFF
TGCGCCAGCAGCTTGCAGTCTGAGCAGTTCTTC
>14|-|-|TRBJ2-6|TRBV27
CASSQGSGANVLTF
TGTGCCAGCAGCCAGGGGTCTGGGGCCAACGTCCTGACTTTC
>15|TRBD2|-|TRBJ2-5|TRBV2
CASSGLAGGGETQYF
TGTGCCAGCAGTGGACTAGCGGGAGGGGGGGAGACCCAGTACTTC
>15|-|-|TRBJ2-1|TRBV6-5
CASSSTSRSKLKQFF
TGTGCCAGCAGTTCGACTAGTCGGAGTAAACTAAAGCAGTTCTTC
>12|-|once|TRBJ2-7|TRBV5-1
CASSLVGDEQYF
TGCGCCAGCAGCTTGGTAGGGGACGAGCAGTACTTC
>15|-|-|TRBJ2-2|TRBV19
CASSIQGINTGELFF
TGTGCCAGTAGTATCCAGGGGATTAACACCGGGGAGCTGTTTTTT
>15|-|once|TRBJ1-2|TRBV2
CASSGDGQTNYGYTF
TGTGCCAGCAGTGGAGACGGACAAACGAACTATGGCTACACCTTC
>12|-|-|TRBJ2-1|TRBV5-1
CASSLAGEGEFF
TGCGCCAGCAGCTTGGCGGGTGAGGGGGAGTTCTTC
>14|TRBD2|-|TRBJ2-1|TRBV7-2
CASSHPGLAHEQFF
TGTGCCAGCAGCCATCCGGGACTAGCCCATGAGCAGTTCTTC
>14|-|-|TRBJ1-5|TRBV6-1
CASSENYSNQPQHF
TGTGCCAGCTCGGAAAATTATAGCAATCAGCCCCAGCATTTT
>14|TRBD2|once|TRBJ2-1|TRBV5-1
CASRTSGSYNEQFF
TGCGCCAGCCGGACTAGCGGTTCCTACAATGAGCAGTTCTTC
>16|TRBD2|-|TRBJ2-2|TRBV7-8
CASSPRLASRTGELFF
TGTGCCAGCAGCCCACGACTAGCTTCGCGTACCGGGGAGCTGTTTTTT
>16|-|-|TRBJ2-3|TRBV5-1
CASSLGEWDLGDTQYF
TGCGCCAGCAGCTTGGGGGAGTGGGACCTAGGAGATACGCAGTATTTT
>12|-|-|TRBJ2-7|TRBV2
CASTTTGYEQYF
TGTGCCAGCACCACAACAGGTTACGAGCAGTACTTC
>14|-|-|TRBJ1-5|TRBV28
CASSFQGRNQPQHF
TGTGCCAGCAGTTTTCAGGGTAGGAATCAGCCCCAGCATTTT
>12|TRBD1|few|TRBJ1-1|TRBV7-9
CASSRDSTEAFF
TGTGCCAGCAGCCGGGACAGCACTGAAGCTTTCTTT
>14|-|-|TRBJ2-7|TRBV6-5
CASSRARISYEQYF
TGTGCCAGCAGCCGGGCGAGAATCTCCTACGAGCAGTACTTC
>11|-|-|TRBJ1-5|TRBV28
CASSYTQPQHF
TGTGCCAGCAGTTACACTCAGCCCCAGCATTTT
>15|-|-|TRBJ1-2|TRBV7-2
CASSLGGGSYYGYTF
TGTGCCAGCAGCTTGGGTGGGGGCAGCTACTATGGCTACACCTTC
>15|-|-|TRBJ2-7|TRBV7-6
CASSLELGKSHEQYF
TGTGCCAGCAGCTTAGAGCTGGGGAAGAGCCACGAGCAGTACTTC
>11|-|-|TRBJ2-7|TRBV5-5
CASSSAYEQYF
TGTGCCAGCAGCTCAGCCTACGAGCAGTACTTC
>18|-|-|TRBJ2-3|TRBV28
CASSPPGPAGTSTDTQYF
TGTGCCAGCAGTCCACCGGGACCCGCCGGGACTAGCACAGATACGCAGTATTTT
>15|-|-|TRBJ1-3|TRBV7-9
CASSLAQQGGNTIYF
TGTGCCAGCAGCTTAGCTCAACAGGGTGGAAACACCATATATTTT
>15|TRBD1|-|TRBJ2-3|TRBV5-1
CASSLRQGRTDTQYF
TGCGCCAGCAGCTTAAGACAGGGACGGACAGATACGCAGTATTTT